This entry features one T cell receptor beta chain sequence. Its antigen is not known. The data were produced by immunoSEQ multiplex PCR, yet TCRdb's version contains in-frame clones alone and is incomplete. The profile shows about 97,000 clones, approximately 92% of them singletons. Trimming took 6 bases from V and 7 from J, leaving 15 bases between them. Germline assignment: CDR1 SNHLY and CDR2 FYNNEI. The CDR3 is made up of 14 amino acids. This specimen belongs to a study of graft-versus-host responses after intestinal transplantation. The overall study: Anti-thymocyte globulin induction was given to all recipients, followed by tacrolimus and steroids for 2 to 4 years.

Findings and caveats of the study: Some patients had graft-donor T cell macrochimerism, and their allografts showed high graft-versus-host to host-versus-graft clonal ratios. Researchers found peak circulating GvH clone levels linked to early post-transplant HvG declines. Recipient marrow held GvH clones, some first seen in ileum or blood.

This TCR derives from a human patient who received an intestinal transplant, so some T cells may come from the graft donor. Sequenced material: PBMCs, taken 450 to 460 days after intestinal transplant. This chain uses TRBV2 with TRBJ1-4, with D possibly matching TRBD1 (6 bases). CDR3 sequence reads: CASSETGFREKLFF. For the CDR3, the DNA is TGTGCCAGCAGCGAAACAGGGTTTCGTGAAAAACTGTTTTTT.